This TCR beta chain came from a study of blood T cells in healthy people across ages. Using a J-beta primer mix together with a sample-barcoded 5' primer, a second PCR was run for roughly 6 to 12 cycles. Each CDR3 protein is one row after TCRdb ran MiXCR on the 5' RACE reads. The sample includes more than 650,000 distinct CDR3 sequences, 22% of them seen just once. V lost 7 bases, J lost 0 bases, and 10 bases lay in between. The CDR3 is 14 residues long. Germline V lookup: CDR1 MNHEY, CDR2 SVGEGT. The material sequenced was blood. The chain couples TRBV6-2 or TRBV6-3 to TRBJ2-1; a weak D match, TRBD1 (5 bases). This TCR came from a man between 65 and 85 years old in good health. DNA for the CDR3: TGTGCCAGCATTTTAGACAGCTCCTACAATGAGCAGTTCTTC. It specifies CASILDSSYNEQFF.